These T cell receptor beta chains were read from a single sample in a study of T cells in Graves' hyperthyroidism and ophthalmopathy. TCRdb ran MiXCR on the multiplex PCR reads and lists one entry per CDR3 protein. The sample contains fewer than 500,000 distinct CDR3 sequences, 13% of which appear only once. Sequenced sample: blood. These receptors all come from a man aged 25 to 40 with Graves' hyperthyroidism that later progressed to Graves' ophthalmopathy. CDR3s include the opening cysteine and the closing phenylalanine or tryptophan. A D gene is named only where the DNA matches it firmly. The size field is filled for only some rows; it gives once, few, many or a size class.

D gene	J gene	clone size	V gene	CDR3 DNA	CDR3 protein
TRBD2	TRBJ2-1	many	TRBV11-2	TGTGCCAGCAGCTCCGATGGACTAGCGGCCTACAATGAGCAGTTCTTC	CASSSDGLAAYNEQFF
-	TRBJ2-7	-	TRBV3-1	TGTGCCAGCAGCCACCTCAGCTCAGGACTCTACGAGCAGTACTTC	CASSHLSSGLYEQYF
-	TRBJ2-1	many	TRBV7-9	TGTGCCAGCAGTCAAATCATTGATTGGGACAATGAGCAGTTCTTC	CASSQIIDWDNEQFF
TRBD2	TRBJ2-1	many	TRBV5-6	TGTGCCAGCAGCTTGGGGCTAGCGGGGAACTACAATGAGCAGTTCTTC	CASSLGLAGNYNEQFF
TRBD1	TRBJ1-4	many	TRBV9	TGTGCCAGCAGCGGACAGGGTACTAATGAAAAACTGTTTTTT	CASSGQGTNEKLFF
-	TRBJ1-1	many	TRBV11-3	TGTGCCAGCAGCCCACTTGGTACAGCTGAAGCTTTCTTT	CASSPLGTAEAFF
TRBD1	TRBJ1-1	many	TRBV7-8	TGTGCCAGCAGCTTTCGACAGGGTGTCTATGACACTGAAGCTTTCTTT	CASSFRQGVYDTEAFF
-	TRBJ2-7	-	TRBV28	TGTGCCTCCGCGTCCTACGAGCAGTACTTC	CASASYEQYF
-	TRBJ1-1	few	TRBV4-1	TGCGCCAGCAGCCAGTCAGGAGTCGGGATCGCTGAAGCTTTCTTT	CASSQSGVGIAEAFF
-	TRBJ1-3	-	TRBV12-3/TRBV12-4	TGTGCCAGCAGTTTAGGTTGGGCGCCCTCTGGAAACACCATATATTTT	CASSLGWAPSGNTIYF
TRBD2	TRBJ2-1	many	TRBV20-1	TGCAGTGCTACAACGACCGGGACTAGCGGCTACAATGAGCAGTTCTTC	CSATTTGTSGYNEQFF
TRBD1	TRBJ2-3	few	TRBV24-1	TGTGCCACCAGTGAACTGGGACAGGGAGGGACAGATACGCAGTATTTT	CATSELGQGGTDTQYF
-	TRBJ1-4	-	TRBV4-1	TGCGCCAGCAGCCAAACGGACCGATATAATGAAAAACTGTTTTTT	CASSQTDRYNEKLFF
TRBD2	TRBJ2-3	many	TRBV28	TGTGCCAGCAGCCGGGGACTAGCTGAGGATACGCAGTATTTT	CASSRGLAEDTQYF
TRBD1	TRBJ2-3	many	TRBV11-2	TGTGCCAGCAGCGAAACAGGGGCGGATACGCAGTATTTT	CASSETGADTQYF
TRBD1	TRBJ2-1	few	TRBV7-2	TGTGCCAGCACCGACGACAGGGACGACAATGAGCAGTTCTTC	CASTDDRDDNEQFF